This T cell receptor beta chain emerged from a study of shared clonotypes between healthy human individuals. Whole-study results and caveats: When naive CD4 clonotypes were compared across a few donors, 5% to 5.5% were shared.

Each PCR replicate from the sorted subsets contained 150 to 250 ng DNA, which is tens of thousands of T cell genomes. Only in-frame clones appear in the TCRdb table, and some are missing; sequencing was by immunoSEQ multiplex PCR. The sample has over a million clones, roughly 70% seen once; the top ten hold over 1.3%. Trimming at V came to 1 base and at J to 3 bases, leaving 8 bases not matched to a gene. Germline CDR1 and CDR2: SGHAT and FQNNGV. This CDR3 comprises 16 residues. For this clone: Its cognate antigen is unknown.

This TCR derives from a man aged 18-30 years in good health. The chain is built from TRBV11-2 and TRBJ2-7; 8 nucleotides match TRBD1. Material for sequencing was memory CD4+ T cells sorted from blood. Sample subset: CD45RA-negative fraction. CDR3 sequence: CASSLGATGAFYEQYF. DNA for the CDR3: TGTGCCAGCAGCTTAGGTGCGACAGGGGCGTTCTACGAGCAGTACTTC.